One sample yielded the 25 T cell receptor beta chains listed below, sequenced in a study of blood T cell repertoires in COVID-19. Clones were read by immunoSEQ multiplex PCR, and TCRdb kept only the in-frame ones, dropping some. The table has approximately 230,000 clones, just over 85% seen once. Input material: peripheral blood. The receptor set was obtained from a man aged 25-45 years who had recovered from COVID-19.

V and J are TRBV10-3 and TRBJ2-7; D remains ambiguous. The CDR3 loop spans 11 amino acids. CDR1 is ENHRY and CDR2 is SYGVKD in the germline V gene. The V end lost 9 bases, the J end lost 3 bases, and 9 bases lay between the germline ends. The CDR3 reads CAMGSGYEQYF. In nucleotides, the CDR3 is TGTGCCATGGGCTCAGGCTACGAGCAGTACTTC.

The chain links TRBV5-1 to TRBJ1-5; D is uncertain. V was clipped by 0 bases and J by 7 bases, with 11 bases between them. This CDR3 contains 14 residues. In germline, CDR1 is SGHRS, CDR2 YFSETQ. The DNA of the CDR3 is TGCGCCAGCAGCTTGGACGGGGTGAGCCAGCCCCAGCATTTT. Protein: CASSLDGVSQPQHF.

The rearrangement uses TRBV5-1 and TRBJ2-3; D is uncertain. Germline V lookup: CDR1 SGHRS, CDR2 YFSETQ. Between the trimmed V and J ends, which lost 0 bases and 1 base, there was a span of 12 bases. The CDR3 length is 16 residues. The CDR3 coding sequence is TGCGCCAGCAGCTTGGTGCGAGACTTTCGCACAGATACGCAGTATTTT. This encodes CASSLVRDFRTDTQYF.

This clone has more than one count but fewer than ten. CDR3 DNA sequence: TGTGCCAGCAGCCCAGCCGGGACTAGGAGCTACAATGAGCAGTTCTTC. Translating gives CASSPAGTRSYNEQFF. The genes are TRBV3-1 (or the pseudogene TRBV3-2) and TRBJ2-1; 8 bases map to TRBD2. Per germline, CDR1 LGHDT and CDR2 YNNKEL (reference sequence). The CDR3 runs to 16 residues. Trimming took 4 bases from V and 3 from J; bases not matched to a gene: 8.

The chain recombines TRBV11-2 with TRBJ2-7, with 9 bases matching TRBD1. After removal of 5 bases from V and 2 bases from J, the junction contained 10 bases not matched to a gene. This CDR3 comprises 16 residues. Germline V CDR1 and CDR2: SGHAT, FQNNGV. CDR3 sequence reads: CASSPDSGQGAYEQYF. The CDR3 DNA is TGTGCCAGCAGCCCTGATTCGGGACAGGGCGCCTACGAGCAGTACTTC.

The chain employs TRBV24-1 and TRBJ1-5; unclear D gene. Looked up from germline, CDR1 is KGHDR and CDR2 is SFDVKD. The CDR3 is made up of 14 amino acids. With 1 base removed from V and 9 bases from J, the gap between germline ends came to 12 bases. CDR3 amino acids: CATSDFLGVGPQHF. The CDR3, as DNA: TGTGCCACCAGTGATTTTTTGGGAGTCGGGCCCCAGCATTTT.

The CDR3 DNA sequence: TGTGCCAGCAGCTTAGATCTTGGGACAGGCTACACCTTC. Protein: CASSLDLGTGYTF. The rearrangement links TRBV11-2 to TRBJ1-2; perhaps TRBD1 as D (6 bases). Trimming shortened V by 0 bases and J by 8 bases, and 10 bases separated the two germline ends. Germline CDR1 SGHAT, CDR2 FQNNGV. The CDR3 consists of 13 residues.

This chain joins TRBV2 and TRBJ2-1, with 11 bases lining up with TRBD2. The CDR3 runs to 15 residues. Germline V lookup: CDR1 SNHLY, CDR2 FYNNEI. The J segment lost 2 bases and the V segment lost 6 bases, leaving 3 bases of the junction unmatched. CDR3 sequence (DNA): TGTGCCAGCAGGAATAGCGGGGGGGCCTACAATGAGCAGTTCTTC. Translated, it gives CASRNSGGAYNEQFF.

This clone was seen only once. This chain's CDR3 is CASSQDTGREQYF. The CDR3 bases are TGCGCCAGCAGCCAAGACACGGGTCGCGAGCAGTACTTC. The chain is built from TRBV4-1 and TRBJ2-7; D is undetermined. CDR3 length equals 13 residues. V lost 0 bases and J lost 6, with 9 bases in between. Germline V gives CDR1 MGHRA, CDR2 YSYEKL.

This clone has a single count. Within the sample, other DNA sequences also encode this same CDR3. The rearrangement joins TRBV4-1 to TRBJ2-5, with 7 bases that match TRBD2. The germline CDR1 and CDR2 sequences are MGHRA and YSYEKL. V lost 1 base, J lost 4 bases, and 3 bases stayed unmatched. The CDR3 has 14 residues. The CDR3, as DNA: TGCGCCAGCAGCCAAGTGGGCGGGGGAGAGACCCAGTACTTC. Its protein product is CASSQVGGGETQYF.

V and J are TRBV29-1 and TRBJ1-2; 7 nucleotides line up with TRBD1. Trimming cost V 3 bases and J 9 bases; bases outside gene matches: 7. In germline, CDR1 is SQVTM, CDR2 ANQGSEA. The CDR3 is 12 amino acids. This CDR3 is CSVDRQGVRYTF. CDR3 bases: TGCAGCGTTGACAGGCAGGGGGTTCGCTACACCTTC.

The V call is TRBV28, the J call TRBJ1-5, with TRBD1 identical over 9 bases. Germline values: CDR1 MDHEN, CDR2 SYDVKM. The CDR3 sequence is 15 residues long. After removal of 6 bases from V and 3 bases from J, the junction contained 6 bases not matched to a gene. This CDR3 reads CASRRTGATNQPQHF. The CDR3, as DNA: TGTGCCAGCAGACGGACAGGGGCCACCAATCAGCCCCAGCATTTT.

This clone was detected a few times. The rearrangement uses TRBV6-1 and TRBJ1-1; TRBD1 agrees at 7 bases. Germline V gives CDR1 MNHNS, CDR2 SASEGT. CDR3 length equals 15 residues. V shed 2 bases and J 4 bases; nucleotides not matched to a gene: 7. CDR3 DNA sequence: TGTGCCAGCAGTGAAAGCAAGGGGGCTATCACTGAAGCTTTCTTT. Encoded protein: CASSESKGAITEAFF.

This clone was counted between two and nine times. Other nucleotide sequences from this sample produce the same CDR3. The gene calls are TRBV9 and TRBJ1-1, with a possible D match to TRBD1 (6 bases). From germline, CDR1 is SGDLS and CDR2 YYNGEE. V lost 0 bases to trimming and J lost 1 base, with 7 bases between them. The CDR3 has 14 amino acids. The CDR3 coding sequence is TGTGCCAGCAGCGTAGACAGGGCGAACACTGAAGCTTTCTTT. Amino acids: CASSVDRANTEAFF.

The J gene is TRBJ2-3, the V gene TRBV4-3; no reliable D call. V shed 1 base and J shed 1 base, with 3 bases lying between them. Germline loops: CDR1 LGHNA, CDR2 YSLEER. The CDR3 is 13 amino acids. In DNA, the CDR3 is TGCGCCAGCAGCCAAGCAGGCACAGATACGCAGTATTTT. Translation: CASSQAGTDTQYF.

V and J are TRBV12-3 or TRBV12-4 and TRBJ1-1; the D is unclear. The CDR3 extends over 11 amino acids. Trimming stripped 8 bases from V and 7 bases from J, with 11 bases between. The CDR3 bases are TGTGCCAGCTCGCGGGTAGGTGAAGCTTTCTTT. This sequence encodes CASSRVGEAFF.

The V call is TRBV7-9, the J call TRBJ1-6; 8 bases map to TRBD1. The trim removed 5 bases at V and 2 bases at J, leaving 5 bases unmatched. CDR1 SEHNR and CDR2 FQNEAQ come from the germline V gene (reference sequence). This CDR3 contains 16 residues. This chain's CDR3 is CASSQTGEPYNSPLHF. CDR3 DNA: TGTGCCAGCAGCCAGACAGGGGAACCCTATAATTCACCCCTCCACTTT.

The genes are TRBV5-1 and TRBJ2-2; 7 bases are a match to TRBD2. CDR1 is SGHRS, CDR2 YFSETQ, per germline. Trimming took 0 bases from V and 2 from J; bases not matched to a gene: 4. The CDR3 runs to 16 residues. CDR3 in amino acids: CASSLESGVNTGELFF. The CDR3 nucleotides read TGCGCCAGCAGCTTGGAAAGCGGGGTTAACACCGGGGAGCTGTTTTTT. The whole variable domain, filled in from reference TRBV5-1 and TRBJ2-2, reads KAGVTQTPRYLIKTRGQQVTLSCSPISGHRSVSWYQQTPGQGLQFLFEYFSETQRNKGNFPGRFSGRQFSNSRSEMNVSTLELGDSALYLCASSLESGVNTGELFFGEGSRLTVL.

The chain is built from TRBV3-1 (or the pseudogene TRBV3-2) and TRBJ1-2, with a possible D match to TRBD1 (5 bases). The CDR3 length is 16 residues. Germline V gene data show CDR1 as LGHDT and CDR2 as YNNKEL (reference sequence). Deletions cut 0 bases from V and 4 bases from J, with 15 bases between. CDR3 sequence (DNA): TGTGCCAGCAGCCAAGAATTCGACGGGGGAGCCTATGGCTACACCTTC. Amino acids: CASSQEFDGGAYGYTF.

The chain employs TRBV5-4 and TRBJ2-1; 10 nucleotides line up with TRBD1. The V gene end was trimmed by 4 bases and the J gene end by 9 bases; junction bases not matched to a gene: 4. The CDR3 extends over 13 amino acids. In germline, CDR1 is SGHNT, CDR2 YYREEE (reference sequence). Here the CDR3 DNA reads TGTGCCAGCAGCGAGGGGACAGGGGCTGAGCAGTTCTTC. Translation: CASSEGTGAEQFF.

The chain employs TRBV11-2 and TRBJ1-1; D ambiguous. CDR3 length: 13 residues. Per the germline V gene, CDR1 is SGHAT and CDR2 is FQNNGV. V was shortened by 6 bases and J by 3 bases, with 11 bases between the two germline ends. The CDR3 region is CASRPTEYTEAFF. The CDR3 DNA follows: TGTGCCAGCAGACCTACAGAGTACACTGAAGCTTTCTTT.

This clone was recorded once. V is TRBV4-1 and J is TRBJ1-3; D is undetermined. CDR1 is MGHRA and CDR2 is YSYEKL in the germline V gene. CDR3 length: 14 residues. Trimming stripped 0 bases from V and 9 bases from J, with 12 bases between. The CDR3 here is CASSQDPYSSTIYF. The CDR3 nucleotides read TGCGCCAGCAGCCAAGACCCCTACTCTAGCACCATATATTTT.

The rearrangement links TRBV10-2 to TRBJ1-2; D call uncertain. CDR3 size: 15 residues. Per germline, CDR1 WSHSY and CDR2 SAAADI. Trimming removed 4 bases from V and 4 bases from J, with 16 bases in between. In DNA form, the CDR3 reads TGCGCCAGCAGTGGTTTCACGGGAATATTCTATGGCTACACCTTC. It is translated as CASSGFTGIFYGYTF.

The chain combines TRBV6-4 with TRBJ2-3; D is undetermined. The CDR3 length is 13 residues. The V and J ends lost 6 bases and 0 bases respectively, with 7 bases between them. Germline assignment: CDR1 MRHNA and CDR2 SNTAGT. In nucleotides, the CDR3 is TGTGCCAGCAGGTTAACTAGCACAGATACGCAGTATTTT. Protein sequence: CASRLTSTDTQYF.

The V and J genes are TRBV6-5 and TRBJ1-1; D may be TRBD1 (5 bases). V lost 5 bases to trimming and J lost 0 bases, with 13 bases between them. CDR3 length equals 15 residues. CDR1 and CDR2 from the germline V gene are MNHEY and SVGAGI. The CDR3: CASSRQNLLNTEAFF. As DNA, the CDR3 is TGTGCCAGCAGTCGACAGAACCTCCTGAACACTGAAGCTTTCTTT.